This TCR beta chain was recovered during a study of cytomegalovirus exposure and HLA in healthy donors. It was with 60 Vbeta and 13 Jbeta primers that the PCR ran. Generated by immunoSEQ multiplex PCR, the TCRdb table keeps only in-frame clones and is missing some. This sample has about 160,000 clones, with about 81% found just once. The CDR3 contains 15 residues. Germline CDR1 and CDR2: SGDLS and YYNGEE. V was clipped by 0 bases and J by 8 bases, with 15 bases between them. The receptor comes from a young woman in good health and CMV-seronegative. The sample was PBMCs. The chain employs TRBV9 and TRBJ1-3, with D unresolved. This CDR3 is CASSVGAGNRDTIYF. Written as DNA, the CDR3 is TGTGCCAGCAGCGTAGGAGCGGGGAATCGGGACACCATATATTTT.